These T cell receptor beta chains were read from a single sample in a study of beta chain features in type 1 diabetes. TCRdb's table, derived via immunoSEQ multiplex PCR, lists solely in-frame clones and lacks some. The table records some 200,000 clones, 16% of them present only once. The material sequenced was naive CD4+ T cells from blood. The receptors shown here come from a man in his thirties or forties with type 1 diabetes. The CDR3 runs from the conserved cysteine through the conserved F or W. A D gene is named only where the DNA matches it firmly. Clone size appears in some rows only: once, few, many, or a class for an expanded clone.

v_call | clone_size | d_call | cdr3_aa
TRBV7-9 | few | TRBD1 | CASSFGQGLNEQFF
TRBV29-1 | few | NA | CSVERAGRDTQYF
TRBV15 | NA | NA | CATSKWETYEQYF
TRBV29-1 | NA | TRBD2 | CSVGGGWPSYEQYF
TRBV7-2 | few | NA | CATRTLQETQYF
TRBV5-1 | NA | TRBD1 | CASSGTGQNNYGYTF
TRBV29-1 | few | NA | CSVVRAGRVYEQYF
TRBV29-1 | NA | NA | CSVKEGSPNTGELFF
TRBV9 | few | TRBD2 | CASSSTGTSGVNEQFF
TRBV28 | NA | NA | CASRVSGTNYEQYF
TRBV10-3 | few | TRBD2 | CATHPGLAGDEQFF
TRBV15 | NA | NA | CATSRDLGSAKNIQYF
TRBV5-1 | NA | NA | CASSNTNSGNNEQFF
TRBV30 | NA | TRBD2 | CAWELAGGIETQYF
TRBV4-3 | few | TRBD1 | CASSQDPAVWGQRNTGELFF
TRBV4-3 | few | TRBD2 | CASSRTSGSTDTQYF
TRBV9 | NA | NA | CASSVEGNEQFF
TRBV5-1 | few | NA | CASSQVTGFGNEQFF
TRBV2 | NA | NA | CASSELSKQFF
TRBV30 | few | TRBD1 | CAWRVQDRGGYTF
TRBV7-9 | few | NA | CASSLGTANTEAFF
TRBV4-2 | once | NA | CASSPFQRTSSLANYGYTF
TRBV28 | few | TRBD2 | CASSQIPSGSVGEQFF
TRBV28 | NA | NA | CASSNQETQYF
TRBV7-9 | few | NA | CASSPWGQAPGGYTF
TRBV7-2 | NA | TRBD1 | CASSSPGQGAREQYF
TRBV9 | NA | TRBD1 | CASRKTGVEYGYTF
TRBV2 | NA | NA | CATSGNRETQYF
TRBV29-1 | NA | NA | CSVGDGQETQYF
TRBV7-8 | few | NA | CASSLERQEQETQYF
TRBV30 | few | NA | CAWRPTKGSTEAFF
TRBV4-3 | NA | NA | CASSLQRVSTDTQYF
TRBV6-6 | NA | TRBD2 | CASSYSMASGEQFF
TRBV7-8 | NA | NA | CASSLGPRSGANVLTF
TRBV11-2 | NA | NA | CASPRADGYTF
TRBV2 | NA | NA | CASRNGQFSNYGYTF
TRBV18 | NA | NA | CASSPWGGDTQYF
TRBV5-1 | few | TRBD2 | CASSRGLAGGSYNEQFF
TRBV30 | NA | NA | CAWSVIQGNQPQHF
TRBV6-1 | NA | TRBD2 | CASTGEGTPQETQYF
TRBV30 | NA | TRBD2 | CAWSVAGGMNEQFF
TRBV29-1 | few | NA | CSVMVRLNTEAFF
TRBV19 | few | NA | CASSPNDGAGQPQHF
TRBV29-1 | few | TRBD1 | CSVVGSGTADIQYF
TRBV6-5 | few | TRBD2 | CASSPGGNIQYF
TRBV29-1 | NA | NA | CSVETGGREGTEAFF
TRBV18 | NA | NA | CASSSSHTGITEAFF
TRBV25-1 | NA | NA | CASRRDIPYEQYF
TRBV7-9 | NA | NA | CAALAGSYNEQFF
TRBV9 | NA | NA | CASSVEGGPTDTQYF
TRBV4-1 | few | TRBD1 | CASSQQTGWNEQFF
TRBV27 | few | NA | CASRRADGEKLFF
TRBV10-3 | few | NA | CAISELNGRSSYNEQFF
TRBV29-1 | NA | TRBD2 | CSVVGASGYNEQFF
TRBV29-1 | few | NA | CSVEGRMNTEAFF
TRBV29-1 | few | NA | CSGGTNRESGKLFF
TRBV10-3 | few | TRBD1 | CAIRTGDQETQYF
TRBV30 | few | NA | CAWGWRNEQFF
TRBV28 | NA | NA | CASSLRSGYTF
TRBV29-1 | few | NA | CSAQGRLIYGYTF